This is a list of T cell receptor beta chains from one sample in a study of CD4 T cells in relation to SARS-CoV-2 and coronaviruses. These receptors' antigens are unknown. The data were produced by immunoSEQ multiplex PCR, yet TCRdb's version contains in-frame clones alone and is incomplete. The table shows 25,000 to 35,000 clones, with 72% occurring only once. The material sequenced was CD4+ T cells from PBMCs, cultured in vitro. The receptors derive from a human donor in good health. The CDR3 runs from the conserved cysteine through the conserved F or W. A D gene is named only where the DNA matches it firmly. Some rows have no size entry. The others give once, few or many, or a class for an expanded clone.

d_call j_call clone_size v_call cdr3_nt cdr3_aa
TRBD1 TRBJ2-2 NA TRBV24-1 TGTGCCACCAGTCCCGGGACAGGGGTTACCCTGAACACCGGGGAGCTGTTTTTT CATSPGTGVTLNTGELFF
NA TRBJ2-7 NA TRBV5-1 TGCGCCAGCAAATCCCGGGGCGCCTCCGTCGAGCAGTACTTC CASKSRGASVEQYF
TRBD2 TRBJ2-7 NA TRBV6-2/TRBV6-3 TGTGCCAGCAGTTACTCCGCGGGGGGGGCGCCGAGTACGCAGTACTTC CASSYSAGGAPSTQYF
TRBD1 TRBJ2-7 NA TRBV7-2 TGTGCCAGCAGCCCAGGGACAGGTTGGTACGAGCAGTACTTC CASSPGTGWYEQYF
NA TRBJ1-4 NA TRBV7-9 TGTGCCAGCAGCCCCGACGGAGCAACTAATGAAAAACTGTTTTTT CASSPDGATNEKLFF
NA TRBJ1-1 few TRBV6-5 TGTGCCAGCAGTTCCACGGTTGGCACTGAAGCTTTCTTT CASSSTVGTEAFF
NA TRBJ1-3 NA TRBV18 TGTGCCAGCTCACCAAACAGCCTCTCTGGAAACACCATATATTTT CASSPNSLSGNTIYF
TRBD1 TRBJ2-7 NA TRBV6-5 TGTGCCAGCAGTTACTCGACGGGACAGGGTACTTACGAGCAGTACTTC CASSYSTGQGTYEQYF
TRBD2 TRBJ2-7 once TRBV4-1 TGCGCCAGCAGCCAAGGAGAGTGGGCGGGAGGGCACGAGCAGTACTTC CASSQGEWAGGHEQYF
TRBD2 TRBJ2-2 few TRBV5-1 TGCGCCAGCAGCTTGGCCGGGACTAGCGGGAGTGGGGACACCGGGGAGCTGTTTTTT CASSLAGTSGSGDTGELFF
TRBD1 TRBJ2-2 NA TRBV19 TGTGCCAGTAGTCCCCCGGACAGGGGGCGAACCGGGGAGCTGTTTTTT CASSPPDRGRTGELFF
TRBD1 TRBJ2-5 NA TRBV25-1 TGTGCCAGCAGTCCCCTCGGGACAGGGGGCCGAGAGACCCAGTACTTC CASSPLGTGGRETQYF
TRBD1 TRBJ2-1 NA TRBV4-3 TGCGCCAGCAGCCAATCCGGTAATGGACAGGGGGCCAATGAGCAGTTCTTC CASSQSGNGQGANEQFF
TRBD1 TRBJ1-6 NA TRBV30 TGTGCCTCCGGGACAGGGACTTCACCCCTCCACTTT CASGTGTSPLHF
NA TRBJ1-1 NA TRBV28 TGTGCCAGCAAGGGGGGCCGCATGAACACTGAAGCTTTCTTT CASKGGRMNTEAFF
NA TRBJ1-1 NA TRBV9 TGTGCCAGCAGCGTAGGACTGATGGGGAACACTGAAGCTTTCTTT CASSVGLMGNTEAFF
NA TRBJ2-5 once TRBV5-1 TGCGCCAGCAGCTTAGGATATGGGCAGTGGGGGGAAGAGACCCAGTACTTC CASSLGYGQWGEETQYF